These T cell receptor beta chains were read from a single sample in a study of breast tumors, draining lymph nodes, adjacent tissues. TCRdb analysed the multiplex PCR reads with MiXCR anew, one entry per CDR3 protein. The sample consists of 290,000 or so distinct CDR3 sequences, 30% of them appearing once. Sequencing was done on a sample of axillary lymph node tissue. The receptors were gathered from a female donor with breast cancer. Some clones in this sample may be carry-over from other donors' samples. Each CDR3 is given with its conserved first and last residue. The order of the fields is J gene, V gene, clone size, D gene, CDR3 protein, CDR3 DNA. The D gene is left open where the match is weak. A clone size is listed for some rows: how often the clone was seen (once, few, many), or a class if it is expanded.

TRBJ1-4	TRBV2	.	.	CASRGETNGKLFF	TGTGCCAGCAGGGGGGAAACTAATGGAAAACTGTTTTTT
TRBJ2-1	TRBV7-9	.	TRBD1	CASSSTGQLYNEQFF	TGTGCCAGCAGCTCCACGGGACAGCTTTACAATGAGCAGTTCTTC
TRBJ1-2	TRBV20-1	many	TRBD1	CSARGLQGAYSGYTF	TGCAGTGCTAGAGGGCTCCAGGGGGCTTACTCTGGCTACACCTTC
TRBJ1-4	TRBV20-1	once	.	CRSPGATNEKLLF	TGCAGATCCCCAGGGGCAACTAATGAAAAACTGCTTTTT
TRBJ1-6	TRBV2	.	TRBD1	CASSGSTGGDSPLHF	TGTGCCAGCAGCGGCAGCACAGGGGGCGATTCACCCCTCCACTTT
TRBJ2-7	TRBV7-9	few	.	CAGSLGGLEPYEQYF	TGTGCCGGCAGCTTAGGAGGGCTGGAACCCTACGAGCAGTACTTC
TRBJ2-5	TRBV6-1	few	TRBD1	CASSETWTGEGTQYF	TGTGCCAGCAGTGAAACGTGGACAGGGGAGGGGACCCAGTACTTC
TRBJ1-6	TRBV30	many	.	CAWSVGAEGSPLHF	TGTGCCTGGAGTGTAGGGGCGGAGGGTTCACCCCTCCACTTT
TRBJ1-6	TRBV10-3	.	.	CAISESRRDSPLHF	TGTGCCATCAGTGAGTCGAGAAGGGATTCACCCCTCCACTTT
TRBJ2-6	TRBV7-4	.	.	CASSFQRLSSGANVLTF	TGTGCCAGCAGCTTCCAGAGACTCAGCTCTGGGGCCAACGTCCTGACTTTC
TRBJ1-2	TRBV14	.	.	CASSPPSVGGNYGYTF	TGTGCCAGCTCACCACCCTCGGTAGGGGGGAACTATGGCTACACCTTC
TRBJ2-5	TRBV29-1	.	TRBD1	CSSRDRGAQETQYF	TGCAGCTCACGGGACAGGGGGGCACAAGAGACCCAGTACTTC
TRBJ2-3	TRBV7-2	.	.	CASSSMARVGNTDPQYF	TGTGCCAGCAGCTCTATGGCGCGGGTGGGAAACACAGATCCGCAGTATTTT
TRBJ2-1	TRBV24-1	many	TRBD2	CATSDQRLAGVWNEQFF	TGTGCCACCAGTGATCAACGACTAGCGGGAGTTTGGAATGAGCAGTTCTTC
TRBJ2-1	TRBV7-9	many	TRBD1	CASSLNRQGYEQFF	TGTGCCAGCAGCCTTAACCGACAGGGGTACGAGCAGTTCTTC
TRBJ1-2	TRBV6-5	few	.	CASISWGKPATNYGYTF	TGTGCCAGCATTTCATGGGGGAAGCCGGCGACTAACTATGGCTACACCTTC
TRBJ2-5	TRBV20-1	many	.	CSAIPVSTQETQYF	TGCAGTGCCATACCAGTTAGTACCCAAGAGACCCAGTACTTC
TRBJ1-4	TRBV5-5	many	TRBD1	CASSPNDRASTNEKLFF	TGTGCCAGCAGCCCAAACGACAGGGCCTCAACTAATGAAAAACTGTTTTTT
TRBJ2-7	TRBV7-6	many	.	CASSRGRGTGEQYF	TGTGCCAGCAGCCGTGGGAGAGGGACGGGGGAGCAGTACTTC
TRBJ2-3	TRBV19	many	.	CASSVERATDTQYF	TGTGCCAGTAGTGTTGAGCGGGCCACAGATACGCAGTATTTT
TRBJ1-2	TRBV20-1	many	.	CSATYNYGYTF	TGCAGTGCTACGTATAACTATGGCTACACCTTC
TRBJ2-1	TRBV5-1	many	.	CASSYEGLLDNEQFF	TGCGCCAGCAGCTATGAGGGACTGCTAGACAATGAGCAGTTCTTC
TRBJ2-3	TRBV11-3	many	TRBD2	CASSLDLGGRSSDTQYF	TGTGCCAGCAGCTTAGATTTGGGCGGGAGGTCGTCAGATACGCAGTATTTT
TRBJ1-1	TRBV10-2	few	.	CASRSPLGDTEAFF	TGCGCCAGCAGATCCCCTCTGGGGGACACTGAAGCTTTCTTT
TRBJ2-5	TRBV20-1	many	.	CSASKAVQETQYF	TGCAGTGCTAGTAAGGCAGTCCAAGAGACCCAGTACTTC
TRBJ2-7	TRBV13	many	TRBD1	CASSLRGQGVHEQYF	TGTGCCAGCAGCTTGCGCGGACAGGGAGTGCACGAGCAGTACTTC
TRBJ2-7	TRBV20-1	.	.	CSAKDDSKITYEQYF	TGCAGTGCTAAAGATGATAGCAAAATCACCTACGAGCAGTACTTC
TRBJ1-2	TRBV12-3/TRBV12-4	many	.	CASSYQGNYGYTF	TGTGCCAGCAGTTATCAGGGTAACTATGGCTACACCTTC
TRBJ1-5	TRBV19	many	TRBD1	CASSIWGGTGNQPQHF	TGTGCCAGTAGTATATGGGGCGGGACAGGCAATCAGCCCCAGCATTTT
TRBJ2-5	TRBV12-3/TRBV12-4	many	TRBD2	CASSTAVSGRSRETQYF	TGTGCCAGCAGTACCGCGGTTAGCGGGAGGTCCAGGGAGACCCAGTACTTC
TRBJ2-7	TRBV12-3/TRBV12-4	many	TRBD2	CASSRLAGASYEQYF	TGTGCCAGCAGTCGACTAGCGGGAGCATCCTACGAGCAGTACTTC
TRBJ2-7	TRBV10-2	many	.	CASSENLSYEQYF	TGCGCCAGCAGTGAGAACCTCTCCTACGAGCAGTACTTC
TRBJ2-3	TRBV7-2	many	.	CASSSGARTVGGDTQYF	TGTGCCAGCAGCTCCGGCGCCCGGACAGTCGGGGGGGATACGCAGTATTTT
TRBJ2-1	TRBV24-1	many	.	CATSDPGGYYNEQFF	TGTGCCACCAGTGACCCTGGAGGATACTACAATGAGCAGTTCTTC
TRBJ2-5	TRBV5-1	many	.	CASSLGGASGQETQYF	TGCGCCAGCAGCTTGGGGGGGGCTAGCGGCCAAGAGACCCAGTACTTC
TRBJ2-3	TRBV19	many	TRBD2	CASSIGGTYTDTQYF	TGTGCCAGTAGTATCGGGGGGACCTACACAGATACGCAGTATTTT
TRBJ2-3	TRBV4-2	many	.	CASSPLGLEDTQYF	TGTGCCAGCAGCCCCCTCGGATTAGAGGATACGCAGTATTTT
TRBJ1-1	TRBV25-1	once	.	CASTRAGPSTEAFF	TGTGCCAGCACCAGGGCAGGGCCTAGCACTGAAGCTTTCTTT
TRBJ2-2	TRBV6-5	few	TRBD2	CASRTGTRKAGELFF	TGTGCCAGCAGAACCGGGACTAGGAAAGCCGGGGAGCTGTTTTTT
TRBJ2-1	TRBV2	many	.	CASSPSYYNEQFF	TGTGCCAGCAGTCCTAGCTACTACAATGAGCAGTTCTTC
TRBJ2-5	TRBV11-2	few	.	CASSPNLGGVETQYF	TGTGCCAGCAGCCCAAACTTGGGCGGGGTCGAGACCCAGTACTTC